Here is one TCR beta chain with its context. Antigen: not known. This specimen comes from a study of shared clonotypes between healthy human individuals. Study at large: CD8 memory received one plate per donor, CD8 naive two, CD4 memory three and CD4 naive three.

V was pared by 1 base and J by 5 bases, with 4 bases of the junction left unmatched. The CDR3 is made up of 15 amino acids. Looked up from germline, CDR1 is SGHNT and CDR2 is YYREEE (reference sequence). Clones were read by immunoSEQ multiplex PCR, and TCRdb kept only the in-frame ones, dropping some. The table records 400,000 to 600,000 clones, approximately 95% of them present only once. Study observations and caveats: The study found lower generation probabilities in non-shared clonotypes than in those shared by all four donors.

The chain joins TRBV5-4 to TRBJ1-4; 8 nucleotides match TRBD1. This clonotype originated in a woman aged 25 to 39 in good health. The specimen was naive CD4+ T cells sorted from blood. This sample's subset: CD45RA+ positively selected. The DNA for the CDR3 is TGTGCCAGCAGCTTGACCCAGGGGGCGAATGAAAAACTGTTTTTT. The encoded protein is CASSLTQGANEKLFF. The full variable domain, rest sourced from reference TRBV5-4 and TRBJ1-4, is ETGVTQSPTHLIKTRGQQVTLRCSSQSGHNTVSWYQQALGQGPQFIFQYYREEENGRGNFPPRFSGLQFPNYSSELNVNALELDDSALYLCASSLTQGANEKLFFGSGTQLSVL.